Ten or more counts support the clone carrying this T cell receptor beta chain. This entry comes from a study of T cell repertoires in cytomegalovirus infection. Germline V lookup: CDR1 SGHTA, CDR2 FQGNSA. Trimming pared 4 bases from V and 10 bases from J, leaving 11 bases between. The CDR3 length is 12 residues. TCRdb processed the reads anew with MiXCR; each CDR3 protein has one entry. The sample includes under 250,000 distinct CDR3 sequences, roughly an eighth seen only once; the top ten take about 1.5%. The chain employs TRBV7-2 and TRBJ2-4; unclear D gene. The sequence derives from a human donor in good health (CMV status not recorded). Some clones in this sample may be carry-over from other donors' samples. Specimen: PBMCs. CDR3 sequence reads: CASSWAQTIQYF. The CDR3 nucleotides read TGTGCCAGCAGCTGGGCCCAGACGATTCAGTACTTC.